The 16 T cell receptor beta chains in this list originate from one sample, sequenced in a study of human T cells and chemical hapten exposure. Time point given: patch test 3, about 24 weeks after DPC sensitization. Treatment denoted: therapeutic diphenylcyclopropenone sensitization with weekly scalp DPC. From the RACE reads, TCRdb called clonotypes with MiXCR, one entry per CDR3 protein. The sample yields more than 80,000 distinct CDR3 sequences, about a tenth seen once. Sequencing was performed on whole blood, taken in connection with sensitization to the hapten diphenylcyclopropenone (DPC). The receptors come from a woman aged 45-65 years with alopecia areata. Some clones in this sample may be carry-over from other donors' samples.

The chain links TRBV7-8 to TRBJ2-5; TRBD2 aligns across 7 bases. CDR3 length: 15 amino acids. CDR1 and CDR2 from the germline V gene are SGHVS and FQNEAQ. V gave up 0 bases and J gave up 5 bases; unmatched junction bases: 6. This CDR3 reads CASSLAGGTLETQYF. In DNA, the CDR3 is TGTGCCAGCAGCTTAGCGGGGGGGACCCTGGAGACCCAGTACTTC.

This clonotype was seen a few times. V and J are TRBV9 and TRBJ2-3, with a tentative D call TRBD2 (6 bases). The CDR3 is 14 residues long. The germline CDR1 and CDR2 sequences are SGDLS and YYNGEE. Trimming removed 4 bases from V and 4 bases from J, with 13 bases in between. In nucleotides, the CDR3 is TGTGCCAGCAGCCGGGACTGGGGGTCAGATACGCAGTATTTT. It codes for CASSRDWGSDTQYF.

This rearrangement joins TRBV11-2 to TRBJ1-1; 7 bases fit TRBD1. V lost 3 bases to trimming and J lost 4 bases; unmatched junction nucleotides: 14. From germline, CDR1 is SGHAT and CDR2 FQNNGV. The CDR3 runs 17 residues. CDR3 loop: CASSFDPGGGRSTEAFF. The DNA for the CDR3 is TGTGCCAGCAGCTTCGACCCAGGGGGGGGGCGAAGCACTGAAGCTTTCTTT.

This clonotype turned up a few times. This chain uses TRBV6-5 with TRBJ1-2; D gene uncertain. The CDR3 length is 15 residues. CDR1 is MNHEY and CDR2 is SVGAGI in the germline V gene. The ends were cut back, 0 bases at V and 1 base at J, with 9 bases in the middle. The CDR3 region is CASSYSSGINYGYTF. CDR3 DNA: TGTGCCAGCAGTTACTCGAGCGGGATTAACTATGGCTACACCTTC.

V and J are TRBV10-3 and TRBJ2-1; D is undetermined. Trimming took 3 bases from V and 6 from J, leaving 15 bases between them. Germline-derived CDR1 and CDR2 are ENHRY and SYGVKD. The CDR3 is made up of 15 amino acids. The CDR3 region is CAISDPLIGSNEQFF. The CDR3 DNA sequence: TGTGCCATCAGTGACCCGCTAATAGGTAGCAATGAGCAGTTCTTC.

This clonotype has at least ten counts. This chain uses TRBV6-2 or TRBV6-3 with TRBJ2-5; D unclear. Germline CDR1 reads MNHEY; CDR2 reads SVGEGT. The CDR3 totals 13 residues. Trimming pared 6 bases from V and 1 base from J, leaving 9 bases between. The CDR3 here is CASRKALQETQYF. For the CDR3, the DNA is TGTGCCAGCAGAAAGGCCCTCCAAGAGACCCAGTACTTC.

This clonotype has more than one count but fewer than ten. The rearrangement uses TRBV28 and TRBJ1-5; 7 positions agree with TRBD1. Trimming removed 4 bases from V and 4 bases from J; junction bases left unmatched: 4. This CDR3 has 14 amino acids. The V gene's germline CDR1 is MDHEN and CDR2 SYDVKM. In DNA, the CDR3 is TGTGCCAGCAGTTCCACAGGGGCAAATCAGCCCCAGCATTTT. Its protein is CASSSTGANQPQHF.

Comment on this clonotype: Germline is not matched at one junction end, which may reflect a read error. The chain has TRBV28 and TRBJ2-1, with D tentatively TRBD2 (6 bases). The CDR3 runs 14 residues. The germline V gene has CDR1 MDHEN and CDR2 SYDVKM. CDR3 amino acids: CAGGSTDGRNEQFF. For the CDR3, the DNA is TGCGCCGGGGGTTCAACGGATGGGCGGAATGAGCAGTTCTTC.

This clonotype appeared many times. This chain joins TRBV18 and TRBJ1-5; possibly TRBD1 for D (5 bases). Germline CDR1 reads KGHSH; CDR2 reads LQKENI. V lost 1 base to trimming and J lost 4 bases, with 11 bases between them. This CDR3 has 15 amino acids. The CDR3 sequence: CASSPRRAVNQPQHF. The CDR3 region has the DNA TGTGCCAGCTCACCACGCAGGGCGGTGAATCAGCCCCAGCATTTT.

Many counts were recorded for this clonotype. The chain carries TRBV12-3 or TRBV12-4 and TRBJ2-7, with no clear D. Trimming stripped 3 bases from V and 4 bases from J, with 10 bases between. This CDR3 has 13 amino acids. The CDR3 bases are TGTGCCAGCAGTTTTGGGCTATTATACGAGCAGTACTTC. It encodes CASSFGLLYEQYF.

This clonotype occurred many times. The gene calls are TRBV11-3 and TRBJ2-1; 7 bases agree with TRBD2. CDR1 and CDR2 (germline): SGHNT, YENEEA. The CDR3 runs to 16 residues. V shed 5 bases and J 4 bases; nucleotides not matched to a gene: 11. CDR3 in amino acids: CASSASTSVYYNEQFF. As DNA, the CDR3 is TGTGCCAGCAGCGCCTCAACTAGCGTATATTACAATGAGCAGTTCTTC.

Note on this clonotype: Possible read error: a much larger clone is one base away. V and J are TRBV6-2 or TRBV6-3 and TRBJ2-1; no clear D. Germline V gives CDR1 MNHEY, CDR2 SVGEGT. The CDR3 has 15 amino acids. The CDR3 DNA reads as TGTGCCAGCAGTTACTCGCCGAGCTCCCACAATGAGCAGTTCTTC. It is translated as CASSYSPSSHNEQFF.

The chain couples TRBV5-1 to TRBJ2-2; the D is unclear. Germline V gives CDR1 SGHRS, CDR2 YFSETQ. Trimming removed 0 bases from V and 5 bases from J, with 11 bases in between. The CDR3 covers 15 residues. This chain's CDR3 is CASSLDGLGTGELFF. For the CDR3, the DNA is TGCGCCAGCAGCTTGGATGGGCTGGGGACCGGGGAGCTGTTTTTT.

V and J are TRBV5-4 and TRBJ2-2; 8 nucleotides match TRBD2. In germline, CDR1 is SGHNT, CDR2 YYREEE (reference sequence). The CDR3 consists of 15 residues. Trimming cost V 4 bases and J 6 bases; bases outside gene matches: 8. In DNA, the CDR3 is TGTGCCAGCAGCCCACGGACTAGCTGGCCCGGGGAGCTGTTTTTT. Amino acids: CASSPRTSWPGELFF.

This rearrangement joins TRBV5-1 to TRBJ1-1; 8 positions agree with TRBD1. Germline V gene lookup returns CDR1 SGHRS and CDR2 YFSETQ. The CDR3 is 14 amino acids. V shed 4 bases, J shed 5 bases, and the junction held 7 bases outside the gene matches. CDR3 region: CASSTQGAQTEAFF. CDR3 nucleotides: TGCGCCAGCAGCACTCAGGGGGCTCAGACTGAAGCTTTCTTT.

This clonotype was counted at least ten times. DNA for the CDR3: TGTGCCAGCAGCCCCCCCCGGGCAACGAACACCGGGGAGCTGTTTTTT. This gives the protein CASSPPRATNTGELFF. The chain combines TRBV4-2 with TRBJ2-2, with no clear D. Germline V CDR1 and CDR2: LGHNA, YNFKEQ. The CDR3 has 16 residues. Trimming removed 4 bases at V and 0 bases at J, with 12 bases between.